This TCR beta chain is from a study of shared clonotypes between healthy human individuals. Turning to the study itself: Each donor's CD8 memory used one plate, CD8 naive two, each CD4 subset three.

The CDR3 covers 14 residues. The V end was cut by 3 bases, the J end by 6 bases, with 15 bases between. Germline CDR1 is SEHNR and CDR2 is FQNEAQ (reference sequence). Notes on the study in general: Clonotype sharing levels among donors were expected to vary with sequencing depth.

Here immunoSEQ multiplex PCR was the method, and the copy in TCRdb shows in-frame clones only, minus some. This table has some 1.4 million clones, 96% appearing once. On this clone itself: What it binds is unknown.

The chain employs TRBV7-9 and TRBJ2-7; possible D gene TRBD2, 5 bases. The sample taken for sequencing was naive CD4+ T cells sorted from blood. As to subset: CD45RA+ positively selected. The sequence derives from a man between 25 and 39 years old in good health. CDR3 sequence reads: CASSLEASLGEQYF. CDR3 coding DNA: TGTGCCAGCAGCTTGGAGGCTAGCTTGGGCGAGCAGTACTTC.